This TCR beta chain was captured by sequencing in a study of T cell responses to AZD1222 COVID-19 vaccine. Findings and limits, study-wide: Unmutated variant regions are reportedly the target of nearly half of TCRs that are spike-specific. Mostly white British, mostly female donors; authors suggested clonal diversity may be underestimated.

This clone was recorded a few times. No antigen is known for it. The CDR3 is 14 amino acids. Germline lookup yields CDR1 MGHRA and CDR2 YSYEKL. V was clipped by 1 base and J by 3 bases, with 9 bases between them. Libraries were prepared by immunoSEQ multiplex PCR; TCRdb keeps only in-frame clonotypes and omits some of them. The sample contains about 93,000 clones, over 85% of which appear only once. V usage is TRBV4-1 and J usage is TRBJ1-2; no clear D gene. Sequenced here: peripheral blood, sampled on day 0 of MenACWY control vaccination. The receptor comes from an adult in good health. The CDR3 is CASSQVLGDYGYTF. The CDR3 coding sequence is TGCGCCAGCAGCCAAGTCCTCGGGGACTATGGCTACACCTTC.